The 11 T cell receptor beta chains in this list originate from one sample, sequenced in a study of T cells in Graves' hyperthyroidism and ophthalmopathy. The TCR beta CDR3 regions underwent amplification using RNA transcripts as the source. The primer set for the first-round RT-PCR of the TCR CDR3 was HTBI. TCRdb used MiXCR to reprocess the multiplex PCR reads, holding one entry per CDR3 protein. Here the sample spans approximately 620,000 distinct CDR3 sequences, roughly 15% being singletons. The sequenced material came from blood. The receptors derive from a woman aged 40 to 55 with Graves' ophthalmopathy.

This clonotype was seen more than once but under ten times. J is TRBJ2-3 and V is TRBV5-5, with a tentative D call TRBD1 (6 bases). The germline CDR1 and CDR2 sequences are SGHKS and YYEKEE (reference sequence). The CDR3 runs 16 residues. The V gene lost 4 bases and the J gene lost 3 bases, with 18 bases spanning the gap. Here the CDR3 DNA reads TGTGCCAGCAGCCAAGCCCCCGGGACATGGACAGATACGCAGTATTTT. Protein sequence: CASSQAPGTWTDTQYF. Using reference TRBV5-5 and TRBJ2-3 for the parts outside the CDR3, the full variable domain is DAGVTQSPTHLIKTRGQQVTLRCSPISGHKSVSWYQQVLGQGPQFIFQYYEKEERGRGNFPDRFSARQFPNYSSELNVNALLLGDSALYLCASSQAPGTWTDTQYFGPGTRLTVL.

Ten or more counts support this clonotype. This chain connects TRBV6-1 to TRBJ2-1; D may be TRBD2 (5 bases). Germline CDR1 and CDR2: MNHNS and SASEGT. V dropped 8 bases and J dropped 0 bases, with 17 bases sitting between them. The CDR3 runs 16 residues. The CDR3, as DNA: TGTGCCAGCTGCATCGAGGGCGGACCCTCCTACAATGAGCAGTTCTTC. This encodes CASCIEGGPSYNEQFF.

This clonotype appeared many times. The chain has TRBV11-2 and TRBJ2-3; D ambiguous. Germline V CDR1 and CDR2: SGHAT, FQNNGV. V was cut by 2 bases and J by 2 bases, with 5 bases left in between. The CDR3 totals 13 residues. The CDR3 reads CASSLIYTDTQYF. The CDR3 DNA follows: TGTGCCAGCAGCTTAATCTACACAGATACGCAGTATTTT.

The chain is built from TRBV4-1 and TRBJ1-2; D might be TRBD1 (6 bases). Trimming pared 3 bases from V and 0 bases from J, leaving 11 bases between. In germline, CDR1 is MGHRA, CDR2 YSYEKL. This CDR3 spans 15 amino acids. Here the CDR3 DNA reads TGCGCCAGCAGCCATCTTAGGACAGCTAACTATGGCTACACCTTC. Its protein is CASSHLRTANYGYTF.

This clonotype was counted at least ten times. The chain joins TRBV28 to TRBJ2-7; 8 nucleotides agree with TRBD2. CDR1 is MDHEN, CDR2 SYDVKM, per germline. V shed 3 bases, J shed 7 bases, and the junction held 8 bases outside the gene matches. The CDR3 sequence is 14 residues long. The CDR3 DNA reads as TGTGCCAGCAGTTTCGCTAAGCGGGGGTGGGAGCAGTACTTC. This translates into CASSFAKRGWEQYF. Supplemented by reference TRBV28 and TRBJ2-7, the full variable domain reads DVKVTQSSRYLVKRTGEKVFLECVQDMDHENMFWYRQDPGLGLRLIYFSYDVKMKEKGDIPEGYSVSREKKERFSLILESASTNQTSMYLCASSFAKRGWEQYFGPGTRLTVT.

This clonotype was recorded many times. This sequence joins TRBV6-1 and TRBJ1-6, with TRBD1 identical over 11 bases. V trimming: 6 bases; J trimming: 7 bases; junction bases outside the gene matches: 5. Looked up from germline, CDR1 is MNHNS and CDR2 is SASEGT. The CDR3 extends over 15 amino acids. The CDR3 is CASRTGQGANSPLHF. The CDR3 DNA sequence: TGTGCCAGCAGAACCGGACAGGGGGCGAATTCACCCCTCCACTTT.

This clonotype was seen only a few times. Written as DNA, the CDR3 is TGTGCCAGCTCCCAGGGGCACAGCAGCACCGGGGAGCTGTTTTTT. This codes for CASSQGHSSTGELFF. The chain carries TRBV9 and TRBJ2-2; tentative D call: TRBD1 (6 bases). V lost 7 bases and J 4 bases, leaving 17 bases between the germline ends. Germline CDR1 reads SGDLS; CDR2 reads YYNGEE. CDR3 length: 15 amino acids. Looking up the rest from reference TRBV9 and TRBJ2-2 gives the full variable domain: DSGVTQTPKHLITATGQRVTLRCSPRSGDLSVYWYQQSLDQGLQFLIQYYNGEERAKGNILERFSAQQFPDLHSELNLSSLELGDSALYFCASSQGHSSTGELFFGEGSRLTVL.

This clonotype was seen a handful of times. Here the CDR3 reads CASSLGSTTNEKLFF. The CDR3 DNA is TGCGCCAGCAGCTTAGGGAGTACAACTAATGAAAAACTGTTTTTT. The rearrangement joins TRBV5-1 to TRBJ1-4, with no clear D. Germline V gives CDR1 SGHRS, CDR2 YFSETQ. CDR3 length: 15 residues. Trimming removed 2 bases from V and 0 bases from J, with 8 bases in between. Combining the CDR3 with reference TRBV5-1 and TRBJ1-4 gives the whole variable domain KAGVTQTPRYLIKTRGQQVTLSCSPISGHRSVSWYQQTPGQGLQFLFEYFSETQRNKGNFPGRFSGRQFSNSRSEMNVSTLELGDSALYLCASSLGSTTNEKLFFGSGTQLSVL.

The chain employs TRBV3-1 and TRBJ2-3, with 7 bases aligning to TRBD2. This CDR3 contains 15 residues. V lost 2 bases to trimming and J lost 2 bases; unmatched junction nucleotides: 4. CDR1 is LGHDT, CDR2 YNNKEL, per germline (reference sequence). The CDR3 DNA follows: TGTGCCAGCAGCCAACTAGCGGATAACACAGATACGCAGTATTTT. It translates to CASSQLADNTDTQYF.

This clonotype was detected ten times or more. The rearrangement links TRBV3-1 to TRBJ2-7; TRBD2 matches at 11 bases. With V trimmed by 4 bases and J by 5 bases, 10 bases remained unmatched. This CDR3 contains 16 residues. CDR1 and CDR2 from the germline V gene are LGHDT and YNNKEL (reference sequence). The CDR3 sequence: CASSPSPTSGTHEQYF. CDR3 in DNA: TGTGCCAGCAGCCCCTCCCCGACTAGCGGGACCCACGAGCAGTACTTC.

At least ten counts were recorded for this clonotype. The chain links TRBV2 to TRBJ2-5, with D maybe TRBD1 (6 bases). The CDR3 spans 15 residues. Germline lookup yields CDR1 SNHLY and CDR2 FYNNEI. The germline V and J ends were trimmed by 3 bases and 0 bases, with 11 bases remaining between them. This CDR3 is CASSDGTSYQETQYF. CDR3 nucleotide sequence: TGTGCCAGCAGTGATGGGACATCGTACCAAGAGACCCAGTACTTC.